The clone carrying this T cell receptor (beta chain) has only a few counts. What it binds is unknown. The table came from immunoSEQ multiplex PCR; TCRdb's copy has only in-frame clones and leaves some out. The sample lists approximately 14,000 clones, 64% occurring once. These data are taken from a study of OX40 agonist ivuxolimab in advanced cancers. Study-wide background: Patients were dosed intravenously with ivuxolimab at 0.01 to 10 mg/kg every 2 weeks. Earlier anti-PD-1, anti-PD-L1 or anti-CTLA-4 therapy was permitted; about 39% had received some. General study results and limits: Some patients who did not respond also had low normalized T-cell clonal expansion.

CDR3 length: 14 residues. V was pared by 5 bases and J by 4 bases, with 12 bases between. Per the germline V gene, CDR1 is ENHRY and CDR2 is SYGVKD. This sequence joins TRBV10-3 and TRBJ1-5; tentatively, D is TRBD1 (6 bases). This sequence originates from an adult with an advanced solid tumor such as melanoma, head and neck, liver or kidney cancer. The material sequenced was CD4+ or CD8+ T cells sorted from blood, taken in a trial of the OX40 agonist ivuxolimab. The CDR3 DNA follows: TGTGCCATCAGTTCCAGGGGAGGAAATCAGCCCCAGCATTTT. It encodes CAISSRGGNQPQHF.